These T cell receptor beta chains were read from a single sample in a study of cytomegalovirus exposure and HLA in healthy donors. Sequenced by immunoSEQ multiplex PCR; TCRdb stores in-frame clones only, minus some. The sample records some 160,000 clones, 77% being singletons. Sequencing was done on a sample of PBMCs. Every receptor here comes from a woman aged 25 to 39 in good health and CMV-seronegative. Both conserved end residues are part of each CDR3. The D gene is left open where the match is weak. Size is stated for part of the rows, as once, few or many counts, or as a class when the clone is expanded.

size: few
D: TRBD2
length: 16
J: TRBJ2-7
V: TRBV13
DNA: TGTGCCAGCAGCCCCACCTTTAGCGGGAGGACTAACGAGCAGTACTTC
CDR3: CASSPTFSGRTNEQYF

size: NA
D: TRBD1
length: 14
J: TRBJ1-5
V: TRBV7-8
DNA: TGTGCCAGCAGCTCCACAGGGGGGGGGCAGCCCCAGCATTTT
CDR3: CASSSTGGGQPQHF

size: NA
D: NA
length: 11
J: TRBJ2-1
V: TRBV20-1
DNA: TGCAGTGCTAGATATTACAATGAGCAGTTCTTC
CDR3: CSARYYNEQFF

size: few
D: TRBD1
length: 13
J: TRBJ2-2
V: TRBV10-3
DNA: TGTGCCATCACGGCAGGGGGCACCGGGGAGCTGTTTTTT
CDR3: CAITAGGTGELFF

size: NA
D: NA
length: 15
J: TRBJ2-1
V: TRBV5-8
DNA: TGTGCCAGCAGCTTAGGGATCATCACAGGGAATGAGCAGTTCTTC
CDR3: CASSLGIITGNEQFF

size: NA
D: NA
length: 13
J: TRBJ2-7
V: TRBV7-2
DNA: TGTGCCAGCAGCTGGGGGGACTTCTACGAGCAGTACTTC
CDR3: CASSWGDFYEQYF

size: NA
D: TRBD1
length: 14
J: TRBJ1-2
V: TRBV12-5
DNA: TGTGCTAGTGGTACCGGACAGGCCTGGGGAGGCTACACCTTC
CDR3: CASGTGQAWGGYTF

size: NA
D: TRBD2
length: 17
J: TRBJ2-6
V: TRBV19
DNA: TGTGCCAGTACCCGGACTAGCTCACTCTCTGGGGCCAACGTCCTGACTTTC
CDR3: CASTRTSSLSGANVLTF

size: NA
D: NA
length: 15
J: TRBJ1-5
V: TRBV30
DNA: TGTGCCTGGGGTAGGTCCGGGCAGGGAAAAAGGCCCCAGCATTTT
CDR3: CAWGRSGQGKRPQHF

size: NA
D: TRBD1
length: 17
J: TRBJ1-5
V: TRBV14
DNA: TGTGCCAGCAGCCGGGGGACAGGGAAAGGGGGCAATCAGCCCCAGCATTTT
CDR3: CASSRGTGKGGNQPQHF

size: NA
D: NA
length: 16
J: TRBJ2-7
V: TRBV2
DNA: TGTGCCAGCAGTGAAATTCGACAAGCAACACCTTACGAGCAGTACTTC
CDR3: CASSEIRQATPYEQYF

size: NA
D: TRBD1
length: 13
J: TRBJ1-1
V: TRBV9
DNA: TGTGCCAGCAGCGTAGCCGGGACAGGTGAAGCTTTCTTT
CDR3: CASSVAGTGEAFF

size: NA
D: NA
length: 13
J: TRBJ2-5
V: TRBV30
DNA: TGTGCCTGGTTAAAAAGCGCCAAAGAGACCCAGTACTTC
CDR3: CAWLKSAKETQYF

size: NA
D: TRBD1
length: 16
J: TRBJ2-1
V: TRBV27
DNA: TGTGCCAGCGCAAGGCCCGGGACAGGGGGCCCTCGTGAGCAGTTCTTC
CDR3: CASARPGTGGPREQFF

size: NA
D: TRBD1
length: 15
J: TRBJ2-5
V: TRBV27
DNA: TGTGCCAGCAGACCTATCACAGGGGCGGAAGAGACCCAGTACTTC
CDR3: CASRPITGAEETQYF

size: NA
D: TRBD1
length: 14
J: TRBJ1-3
V: TRBV7-2
DNA: TGTGCCAGCAGCCCGGGGACAGCTGGAAACACCATATATTTT
CDR3: CASSPGTAGNTIYF

size: few
D: NA
length: 14
J: TRBJ1-2
V: TRBV7-3
DNA: TGTGCCAGCAGCCCGACCCAGGGAAGGGATGGCTACCCCTTC
CDR3: CASSPTQGRDGYPF

size: NA
D: NA
length: 14
J: TRBJ1-1
V: TRBV7-6
DNA: TGTGCCAGCAGCCCCCAGGGGTGGGACACTGAAGCTTTCTTT
CDR3: CASSPQGWDTEAFF

size: NA
D: TRBD2
length: 14
J: TRBJ2-5
V: TRBV5-1
DNA: TGCGCCAGCAGCTTGTTTGCGGGAGGTGAGACCCAGTACTTC
CDR3: CASSLFAGGETQYF

size: NA
D: NA
length: 15
J: TRBJ2-7
V: TRBV21-1
DNA: TGTGCCAGCAGCAGAGGGGACTGGGAGGATTACGAGCAGTACTTC
CDR3: CASSRGDWEDYEQYF

size: few
D: NA
length: 15
J: TRBJ1-1
V: TRBV5-1
DNA: TGCGCCAGCAGCTTGGGGGGGAGGGAGAACACTGAAGCTTTCTTT
CDR3: CASSLGGRENTEAFF

size: NA
D: NA
length: 11
J: TRBJ2-1
V: TRBV27
DNA: TGTGCCACCACTGCCTACAATGAGCAGTTCTTC
CDR3: CATTAYNEQFF

size: NA
D: NA
length: 14
J: TRBJ1-2
V: TRBV7-3
DNA: TGTGCCAGCAGCTTGGAGCCTACTAACTATGGCTACACCTTC
CDR3: CASSLEPTNYGYTF

size: once
D: NA
length: 13
J: TRBJ2-7
V: TRBV19
DNA: TGTGCCAGTAGTATGGTCGGGGGCTACGAGCAGTACTTC
CDR3: CASSMVGGYEQYF

size: NA
D: TRBD1
length: 15
J: TRBJ1-2
V: TRBV7-9
DNA: TGTGCCAGCAGCTTACCCACCGGGACAGGGTTTGGCTACACCTTC
CDR3: CASSLPTGTGFGYTF

size: NA
D: TRBD1
length: 14
J: TRBJ2-7
V: TRBV13
DNA: TGTGCCAGCAGCTACCGGACAGGGATCTACGAGCAGTACTTC
CDR3: CASSYRTGIYEQYF

size: NA
D: NA
length: 13
J: TRBJ1-1
V: TRBV29-1
DNA: TGCAGCGTTGAAGCCCCGGGGAGGTCATCAGCTTTCTTT
CDR3: CSVEAPGRSSAFF

size: NA
D: NA
length: 13
J: TRBJ2-1
V: TRBV28
DNA: TGTGCCGGTGGGGGGGGCGCCTACAATGAGCAGTTCTTC
CDR3: CAGGGGAYNEQFF

size: NA
D: TRBD2
length: 15
J: TRBJ2-7
V: TRBV7-9
DNA: TGTGCCAGCAGCTTAGAAATCGGGAGGGTCCACGAGCAGTACTTC
CDR3: CASSLEIGRVHEQYF

size: NA
D: NA
length: 12
J: TRBJ1-1
V: TRBV29-1
DNA: TGCAGCGTTGATGAGGGTCGCAGTGAAGCTTTCTTT
CDR3: CSVDEGRSEAFF

size: NA
D: TRBD1
length: 13
J: TRBJ1-2
V: TRBV7-9
DNA: TGTGCCAGCAGCTTAGAGGGGACAGCTGGCTACACCTTC
CDR3: CASSLEGTAGYTF

size: NA
D: NA
length: 14
J: TRBJ2-5
V: TRBV5-1
DNA: TGCGCCAGCAGCTTAGGGACTGAGCAAGAGACCCAGTACTTC
CDR3: CASSLGTEQETQYF

size: NA
D: NA
length: 14
J: TRBJ2-1
V: TRBV2
DNA: TGTGCCAGCAAGGTCAGGACTGGCTACAATGAGCAGTTCTTC
CDR3: CASKVRTGYNEQFF

size: NA
D: NA
length: 16
J: TRBJ2-3
V: TRBV25-1
DNA: TGTGCCAGCAGTGATTTGAGTAGACTAAGCACAGATACGCAGTATTTT
CDR3: CASSDLSRLSTDTQYF

size: NA
D: NA
length: 13
J: TRBJ1-2
V: TRBV29-1
DNA: TGCAGCGTGGAAACAAGGAGAGGATTGGGCTACACCTTC
CDR3: CSVETRRGLGYTF

size: NA
D: TRBD1
length: 19
J: TRBJ1-3
V: TRBV7-6
DNA: TGTGCCAGCAGCTCCCCTCGAAGACAGGGGCCTGAGAGGGGAAACACCATATATTTT
CDR3: CASSSPRRQGPERGNTIYF

size: NA
D: TRBD2
length: 14
J: TRBJ2-7
V: TRBV7-2
DNA: TGTGCCAGCAGCCCCACTAGCGGGAACTACGAGCAGTACTTC
CDR3: CASSPTSGNYEQYF

size: NA
D: TRBD1
length: 11
J: TRBJ1-2
V: TRBV20-1
DNA: TGCAGTCTGACAGGGAACTATGGCTACACCTTC
CDR3: CSLTGNYGYTF

size: NA
D: NA
length: 13
J: TRBJ1-2
V: TRBV6-5
DNA: TGTGCCAGCAGACCACACGGCATGGGCGCCTACACCTTC
CDR3: CASRPHGMGAYTF

size: NA
D: NA
length: 14
J: TRBJ1-1
V: TRBV2
DNA: TGTGCCAGCAGGAGACAGGCCATGAACACTGAAGCTTTCTTT
CDR3: CASRRQAMNTEAFF

size: NA
D: NA
length: 14
J: TRBJ1-2
V: TRBV6-5
DNA: TGTGCCAGCAGAGCTCCAGGACAAGACTATGGCTACACCTTC
CDR3: CASRAPGQDYGYTF

size: NA
D: TRBD2
length: 14
J: TRBJ2-7
V: TRBV27
DNA: TGTGCCAGCAGGGTAGCGGGAGCCGGTTACGAGCAGTACTTC
CDR3: CASRVAGAGYEQYF

size: NA
D: TRBD1
length: 16
J: TRBJ1-5
V: TRBV5-4
DNA: TGTGCCAGCAGCATCCAAGGACAGGGGGCAAGTCAGCCCCAGCATTTT
CDR3: CASSIQGQGASQPQHF

size: once
D: TRBD1
length: 19
J: TRBJ2-6
V: TRBV7-9
DNA: TGTGCCAGCAGCTTAAACAGGGGGGTTACTAATACTGGGGCCAACGTCCTGACTTTC
CDR3: CASSLNRGVTNTGANVLTF

size: once
D: TRBD2
length: 15
J: TRBJ2-7
V: TRBV15
DNA: TGTGCCACCAGCAGAGATCTAACTAGCGGGAGGGAGCAGTACTTC
CDR3: CATSRDLTSGREQYF

size: NA
D: TRBD1
length: 19
J: TRBJ1-5
V: TRBV15
DNA: TGTGCCACCAGCAGACGGTGGGACAGGGGATTAATAGATAATCAGCCCCAGCATTTT
CDR3: CATSRRWDRGLIDNQPQHF

size: NA
D: TRBD1
length: 13
J: TRBJ1-1
V: TRBV5-6
DNA: TGTGCCAGCAGCCCAGGGGGGAACACTGAAGCTTTCTTT
CDR3: CASSPGGNTEAFF

size: NA
D: NA
length: 15
J: TRBJ1-2
V: TRBV5-1
DNA: TGCGCCAGCAGCTTACGTCGGGACTCCAACTATGGCTACACCTTC
CDR3: CASSLRRDSNYGYTF

size: NA
D: NA
length: 16
J: TRBJ2-1
V: TRBV2
DNA: TGTGCCAGCCCAAACCGCGGTAGCCTCTCCTACAATGAGCAGTTCTTC
CDR3: CASPNRGSLSYNEQFF

size: few
D: TRBD2
length: 14
J: TRBJ2-1
V: TRBV19
DNA: TGTGCCAGTAGTAAGGCAAGCGGGAGGGGTGAGCAGTTCTTC
CDR3: CASSKASGRGEQFF

size: NA
D: NA
length: 14
J: TRBJ2-1
V: TRBV27
DNA: TGTGCCAGCAGTTTACTGAGCTCCTACAATGAGCAGTTCTTC
CDR3: CASSLLSSYNEQFF

size: once
D: NA
length: 14
J: TRBJ2-7
V: TRBV9
DNA: TGTGCCAGCAGCCCCGGGGGTGATACCTACGAGCAGTACTTC
CDR3: CASSPGGDTYEQYF

size: NA
D: NA
length: 16
J: TRBJ2-2
V: TRBV25-1
DNA: TGTGCCAGCAGTGAATATCAGCGGGCTCACACCGGGGAGCTGTTTTTT
CDR3: CASSEYQRAHTGELFF